Listed below are T cell receptor beta chains from one sample, sequenced in a study of shared clonotypes between healthy human individuals. Sequencing was performed with immunoSEQ multiplex PCR; in TCRdb, only in-frame clones are kept and a portion is missing. The sample lists around 2.5 million clones, 80% to 95% occurring once. Material: naive CD4+ T cells from PBMCs. The receptor source for this set is a man aged 18 to 30 in good health. Some clones in this sample may be carry-over from other donors' samples. Each CDR3 is given with its conserved first and last residue. A D gene is named only where the DNA matches it firmly. Clone size is stated in some rows and not others, as once, few, many or a class when expanded.

TRBV10-3	.	TRBJ2-7	TRBD1	CAIRGTGGTYEQYF	TGTGCCATCAGAGGGACAGGCGGAACCTACGAGCAGTACTTC
TRBV4-1	.	TRBJ1-4	TRBD1	CASSPRDRGTTNEKLFF	TGCGCCAGCAGCCCCCGGGACAGGGGGACAACTAATGAAAAACTGTTTTTT
TRBV5-1	few	TRBJ1-1	.	CASSLGVSTEAFF	TGCGCCAGCAGCTTGGGTGTGAGCACTGAAGCTTTCTTT
TRBV7-9	once	TRBJ1-2	.	CASSQTGPTAGAVYGYTF	TGTGCCAGCAGCCAAACCGGCCCGACAGCGGGCGCCGTCTATGGCTACACCTTC
TRBV30	.	TRBJ1-2	.	CAWSPAARAGGYTF	TGTGCCTGGAGTCCCGCCGCCAGGGCGGGTGGCTACACCTTC
TRBV18	.	TRBJ2-1	.	CASSPGGGSYNEQFF	TGTGCCAGCTCACCCGGCGGAGGCTCCTACAATGAGCAGTTCTTC
TRBV5-8	.	TRBJ2-1	TRBD1	CASSLLGDRGGNEQFF	TGTGCCAGCAGCTTACTGGGGGACAGGGGCGGGAATGAGCAGTTCTTC
TRBV10-3	.	TRBJ2-1	TRBD2	CAISESGLAGGSYNEQFF	TGTGCCATCAGTGAGTCAGGACTAGCGGGAGGGAGCTACAATGAGCAGTTCTTC
TRBV29-1	few	TRBJ1-5	.	CSGRDLGGPQHF	TGCAGCGGCCGGGACCTAGGAGGGCCCCAGCATTTT
TRBV11-1	.	TRBJ2-1	.	CASSLGGSRVQFF	TGTGCCAGCAGCTTAGGTGGCAGTCGGGTGCAGTTCTTC
TRBV9	.	TRBJ2-3	.	CASSVAGDPRYTDTQYF	TGTGCCAGCAGCGTAGCGGGGGACCCAAGGTACACAGATACGCAGTATTTT
TRBV15	.	TRBJ2-1	TRBD2	CATSSLAGEGNEQFF	TGTGCCACCAGCAGCCTGGCGGGAGAAGGCAATGAGCAGTTCTTC
TRBV10-2	.	TRBJ2-7	TRBD2	CASSESLAGGHYEQYF	TGCGCCAGCAGTGAGTCCTTAGCGGGAGGACATTACGAGCAGTACTTC
TRBV9	.	TRBJ1-3	.	CASSVGTGNTIYF	TGTGCCAGCAGCGTGGGAACCGGGAACACCATATATTTT
TRBV5-6	.	TRBJ2-5	.	CASSSAVSRGETQYF	TGTGCCAGCAGCTCTGCGGTCTCCAGGGGCGAGACCCAGTACTTC
TRBV19	.	TRBJ1-5	.	CASSPIYSNQPQHF	TGTGCCAGTAGCCCGATTTATAGCAATCAGCCCCAGCATTTT
TRBV28	.	TRBJ1-4	.	CASQDRLATNEKLFF	TGTGCCAGCCAGGACAGATTAGCAACTAATGAAAAACTGTTTTTT
TRBV6-5	.	TRBJ1-2	TRBD1	CASSSATGAYYGYTF	TGTGCCAGCAGTTCCGCGACAGGGGCCTACTATGGCTACACCTTC
TRBV6-6	.	TRBJ2-7	TRBD1	CASKRGTGGYEQYF	TGTGCCAGCAAGAGAGGGACAGGGGGTTACGAGCAGTACTTC
TRBV7-3	.	TRBJ2-1	.	CASSLTPESSYNEQFF	TGTGCCAGCAGCTTAACTCCGGAGAGCTCCTACAATGAGCAGTTCTTC
TRBV19	.	TRBJ2-1	TRBD2	CASSAKAGGYSEQFF	TGTGCCAGTAGTGCTAAAGCGGGAGGTTATAGTGAGCAGTTCTTC
TRBV25-1	.	TRBJ1-2	.	CASSEVPSGGGYTF	TGTGCCAGCAGTGAAGTTCCTTCAGGCGGCGGCTACACCTTC
TRBV10-3	once	TRBJ2-1	TRBD2	CAISRTSGRAGVGNEQFF	TGTGCCATCAGTCGGACTAGCGGGAGGGCTGGTGTGGGAAATGAGCAGTTCTTC
TRBV5-4	.	TRBJ2-3	TRBD1	CASSRDSSSTDTQYF	TGTGCCAGCAGCAGGGACAGTTCTAGCACAGATACGCAGTATTTT
TRBV5-4	.	TRBJ2-2	TRBD2	CASSPWGRGRSTGELFF	TGTGCCAGCAGCCCTTGGGGGAGGGGTAGAAGCACCGGGGAGCTGTTTTTT
TRBV28	.	TRBJ2-7	.	CASSYTGNSYEQYF	TGTGCCAGCAGCTACACAGGAAACTCCTACGAGCAGTACTTC
TRBV28	once	TRBJ2-1	TRBD2	CASTMGSSGVNEQFF	TGTGCCAGCACTATGGGGTCTAGCGGGGTCAATGAGCAGTTCTTC
TRBV5-1	.	TRBJ2-2	.	CASSLAGAIGELFF	TGCGCCAGCAGCTTGGCCGGGGCGATCGGGGAGCTGTTTTTT
TRBV7-3	.	TRBJ2-1	.	CASSSQGGAANEQFF	TGTGCCAGCAGCTCACAAGGGGGAGCGGCGAATGAGCAGTTCTTC
TRBV2	.	TRBJ1-2	TRBD1	CASSTQGTGVGYTF	TGTGCCAGCAGTACCCAAGGCACAGGGGTTGGCTACACCTTC
TRBV14	.	TRBJ2-7	.	CASSRRNPGQVKSYEQYF	TGTGCCAGCAGCCGACGCAATCCGGGACAAGTAAAATCCTACGAGCAGTACTTC
TRBV29-1	.	TRBJ1-1	.	CSGGTQDWAEAFF	TGCAGCGGGGGTACACAGGATTGGGCTGAAGCTTTCTTT
TRBV7-3	.	TRBJ2-3	.	CASSLLPNLTPDTQYF	TGTGCCAGCAGCTTATTACCTAATCTAACCCCAGATACGCAGTATTTT
TRBV6-6	.	TRBJ1-5	TRBD1	CASSYQNRGGNQPQHF	TGTGCCAGCAGTTACCAAAACAGGGGAGGCAATCAGCCCCAGCATTTT
TRBV5-1	once	TRBJ2-3	.	CASKRIGGSTDTQYF	TGCGCCAGTAAAAGGATAGGGGGGAGCACAGATACGCAGTATTTT
TRBV6-5	.	TRBJ2-5	.	CASSSQHAGETQYF	TGTGCCAGCAGTTCCCAACACGCAGGGGAGACCCAGTACTTC
TRBV5-6	.	TRBJ1-2	.	CASSLGQGLGGYTF	TGTGCCAGCAGCTTGGGGCAGGGCCTAGGTGGCTACACCTTC
TRBV28	.	TRBJ1-1	.	CASSSAGTQNTEAFF	TGTGCCAGCAGTTCCGCCGGGACTCAGAACACTGAAGCTTTCTTT
TRBV6-5	.	TRBJ2-3	.	CASSYALSDTQYF	TGTGCCAGCAGTTACGCATTATCCGATACGCAGTATTTT
TRBV11-2	.	TRBJ2-3	TRBD2	CASSLEGGGDTQYF	TGTGCCAGCAGCTTAGAGGGCGGGGGGGATACGCAGTATTTT
TRBV5-1	.	TRBJ2-7	.	CASSLVTGMMQYF	TGCGCCAGCAGCTTGGTGACCGGTATGATGCAGTACTTC
TRBV29-1	few	TRBJ1-5	.	CSAGRNNQPQHF	TGCAGTGCTGGGCGGAACAATCAGCCCCAGCATTTT
TRBV28	.	TRBJ2-7	TRBD2	CASITRGLAGAYEQYF	TGTGCCAGCATCACGAGGGGACTAGCGGGAGCCTACGAGCAGTACTTC
TRBV6-5	.	TRBJ2-5	.	CASRLNRGSQETQYF	TGTGCCAGCAGACTAAATCGGGGAAGCCAAGAGACCCAGTACTTC
TRBV5-1	.	TRBJ2-3	.	CASSLAGGTDTQYF	TGCGCCAGCAGCTTGGCGGGAGGCACAGATACGCAGTATTTT
TRBV28	once	TRBJ2-5	TRBD2	CASSPSGMVETQYF	TGTGCCAGCAGTCCCAGCGGGATGGTAGAGACCCAGTACTTC
TRBV2	.	TRBJ2-7	.	CASSGRAYEQYF	TGTGCCAGCAGTGGTCGCGCCTACGAGCAGTACTTC
TRBV5-6	.	TRBJ2-1	.	CASRTYNEQFF	TGTGCCAGCAGAACGTACAATGAGCAGTTCTTC
TRBV4-1	.	TRBJ2-1	TRBD2	CASSQDPVLAGPNEQFF	TGCGCCAGCAGCCAAGATCCAGTTCTAGCGGGACCCAATGAGCAGTTCTTC
TRBV2	.	TRBJ2-1	.	CASSEWADSGEQFF	TGTGCCAGCAGTGAATGGGCAGATTCGGGCGAGCAGTTCTTC
TRBV7-9	.	TRBJ1-5	.	CASSLTGLSNQPQHF	TGTGCCAGCAGCCTCACAGGGTTGAGCAATCAGCCCCAGCATTTT
TRBV5-1	.	TRBJ2-2	TRBD2	CASSLGGRLATTGELFF	TGCGCCAGCAGCTTGGGGGGGAGACTAGCGACCACCGGGGAGCTGTTTTTT
TRBV29-1	.	TRBJ2-5	TRBD1	CSATPGQSQETQYF	TGCAGCGCCACTCCGGGACAGTCCCAAGAGACCCAGTACTTC